This TCR beta chain was obtained from a study of blood T cell repertoires in COVID-19. Study-wide background: Collection of acute and convalescent COVID-19 samples took place in the United States, Italy and Spain. The cDNA or gDNA used as material had been derived from T cells, B-cell-depleted T cells, or PBMCs.

Authors' processing steps: Reference gene primer amplification gave nucleated cell count estimates. Only in-frame clones appear in the TCRdb table, and some are missing; sequencing was by immunoSEQ multiplex PCR. V and J calls and clone size are as listed in that table; D and trimming were resolved from the DNA. Among roughly 380,000 clones listed, roughly 86% were seen once. The CDR3 is 13 amino acids. V was pared by 9 bases and J by 10 bases, with 9 bases of the junction left unmatched. CDR1 is SNHLY, CDR2 FYNNEI, per germline. The sample holds a few counts of this clone. The receptor's source is a human donor with acute or convalescent COVID-19. The donor label of this sample is uncertain. Sequenced sample: peripheral blood. This rearrangement joins TRBV2 to TRBJ2-1, with TRBD1 matching 10 bases. CDR3 protein: CARTGGNDREQFF. The CDR3 DNA reads as TGTGCCAGGACAGGGGGCAACGATAGGGAGCAGTTCTTC.